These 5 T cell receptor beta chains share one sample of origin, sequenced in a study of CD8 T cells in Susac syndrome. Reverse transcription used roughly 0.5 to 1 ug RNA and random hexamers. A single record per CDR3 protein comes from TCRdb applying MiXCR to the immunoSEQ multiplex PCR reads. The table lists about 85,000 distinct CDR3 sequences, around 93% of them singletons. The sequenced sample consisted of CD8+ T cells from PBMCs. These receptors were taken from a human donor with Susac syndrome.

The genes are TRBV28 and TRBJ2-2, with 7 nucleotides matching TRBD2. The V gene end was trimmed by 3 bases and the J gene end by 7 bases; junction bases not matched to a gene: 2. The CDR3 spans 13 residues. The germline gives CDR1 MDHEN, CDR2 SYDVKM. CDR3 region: CASSLTGGGELFF. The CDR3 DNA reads TGTGCCAGCAGTTTGACGGGAGGCGGGGAGCTGTTTTTT. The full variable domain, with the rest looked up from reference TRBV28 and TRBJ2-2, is DVKVTQSSRYLVKRTGEKVFLECVQDMDHENMFWYRQDPGLGLRLIYFSYDVKMKEKGDIPEGYSVSREKKERFSLILESASTNQTSMYLCASSLTGGGELFFGEGSRLTVL.

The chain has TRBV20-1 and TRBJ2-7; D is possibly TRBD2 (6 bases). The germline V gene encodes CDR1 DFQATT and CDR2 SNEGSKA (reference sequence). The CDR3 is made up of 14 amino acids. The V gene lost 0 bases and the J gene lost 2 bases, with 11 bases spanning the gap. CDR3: CSAREVAGPYEQYF. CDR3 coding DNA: TGCAGTGCTAGAGAAGTTGCGGGACCCTACGAGCAGTACTTC.

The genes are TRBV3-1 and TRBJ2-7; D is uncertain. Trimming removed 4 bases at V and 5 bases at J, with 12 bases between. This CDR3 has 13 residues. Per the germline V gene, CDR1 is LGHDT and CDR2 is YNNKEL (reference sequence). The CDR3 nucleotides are TGTGCCAGCAGCCTCATCTCTCGGGACGAGCAGTACTTC. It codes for CASSLISRDEQYF.

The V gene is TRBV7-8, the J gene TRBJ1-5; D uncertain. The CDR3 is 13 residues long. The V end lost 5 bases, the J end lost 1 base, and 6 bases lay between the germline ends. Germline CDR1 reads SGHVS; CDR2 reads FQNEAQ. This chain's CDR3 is CASSRLSNQPQHF. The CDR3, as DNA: TGTGCCAGCAGCCGGCTAAGCAATCAGCCCCAGCATTTT.

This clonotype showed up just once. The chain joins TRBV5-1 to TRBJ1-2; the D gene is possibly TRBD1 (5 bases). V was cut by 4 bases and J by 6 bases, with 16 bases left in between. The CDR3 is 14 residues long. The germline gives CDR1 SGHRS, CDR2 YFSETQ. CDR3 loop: CASSPMGPRDGYTF. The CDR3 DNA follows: TGCGCCAGCAGCCCCATGGGACCTAGGGATGGCTACACCTTC.